This is a list of T cell receptor beta chains from one sample in a study of T-cell memory formation after mild COVID-19. TCRdb analysed the 5' RACE reads with MiXCR anew, one entry per CDR3 protein. This sample has 530,000 or so distinct CDR3 sequences, with approximately 15% found just once. The sequenced sample consisted of PBMCs or a T cell subset sorted from them (not recorded which). These receptors came from an adult woman who had mild COVID-19 (a few samples of this study predate the infection). Cell type and time point are not known. The CDR3 runs from the conserved cysteine through the conserved F or W.

TRBJ1-5	TRBV7-9	CASSQAEGGRLQPQHF
TRBJ2-1	TRBV6-5	CASGAPNEQFF
TRBJ2-1	TRBV12-3/TRBV12-4	CASMLAGVIGNEQFF
TRBJ2-1	TRBV20-1	CSARDGGGRDYNEQFF
TRBJ1-4	TRBV2	CASKQREINEKLFF
TRBJ2-1	TRBV12-3/TRBV12-4	CASSFPYNEQFF
TRBJ1-1	TRBV29-1	CSVATGQEAFF
TRBJ1-5	TRBV4-1	CASSQESVQGNQPQHF
TRBJ2-1	TRBV24-1	CATSEPDGLSYNEQFF
TRBJ2-1	TRBV20-1	CSARGDNEQFF
TRBJ2-1	TRBV5-1	CASSSDGSSYNEQFF
TRBJ2-3	TRBV29-1	CSVETTDTQYF
TRBJ2-2	TRBV15	CATSSLIAGELFF
TRBJ2-7	TRBV4-1	CASSQQRDMTYEQYF
TRBJ2-1	TRBV7-9	CASSTNWDEVEQFF
TRBJ2-1	TRBV9	CASSVIPHNEQFF
TRBJ2-3	TRBV7-2	CASSLVGRVGDTQYF
TRBJ1-2	TRBV15	CATSRSLQGAGGYTF
TRBJ2-3	TRBV19	CASSRQAGGDTQYF
TRBJ1-5	TRBV15	CATSPGTGHNQPQHF
TRBJ1-1	TRBV24-1	CATSDYRNTEAFF
TRBJ1-1	TRBV20-1	CSARGRMNTEAFF
TRBJ2-5	TRBV4-2	CASSSERLKETQYF
TRBJ1-1	TRBV20-1	CSAREGTALGEAFF
TRBJ2-6	TRBV29-1	CSVAPGSSGANVLTF
TRBJ1-1	TRBV5-1	CASTQQADTEAFF
TRBJ2-4	TRBV19	CASSPRSWAKNIQYF
TRBJ2-7	TRBV20-1	CSASAYYEQYF
TRBJ1-2	TRBV27	CASSLISGGRNYGYTF
TRBJ2-2	TRBV7-7	CASSLAPHGTGELFF
TRBJ2-2	TRBV4-2	CASSQDHGGKNTGELFF
TRBJ2-1	TRBV20-1	CSASPGGLGWERFF
TRBJ1-1	TRBV10-2	CASSEMRQYSEAFF
TRBJ1-2	TRBV9	CASSVADREGYGYTF
TRBJ1-5	TRBV5-1	CASSLGDYSNQPQHF
TRBJ2-4	TRBV11-2	CASSLDPGEGIQYF
TRBJ2-5	TRBV4-2	CASSRRQEAETQYF
TRBJ1-5	TRBV12-3/TRBV12-4	CASSIDKGNQPQHF
TRBJ2-7	TRBV7-8	CASTVRQVLSYEQYF
TRBJ1-6	TRBV7-9	CASSSTHQGMDSPLHF
TRBJ2-7	TRBV7-3	CASSLSGREAAYEQYF
TRBJ1-1	TRBV9	CASSLDRAGATEAFF
TRBJ2-2	TRBV7-3	CASSATGGRNTGELFF
TRBJ1-1	TRBV30	CAWRRPGQGYTEAFF
TRBJ2-3	TRBV7-8	CASAARGPLTDTQYF
TRBJ2-4	TRBV12-3/TRBV12-4	CASRPRPGTGGLQYF
TRBJ2-1	TRBV10-3	CAISRQGSSDNEQFF
TRBJ2-7	TRBV3-1	CASSQAGGSGRMVQYF
TRBJ2-5	TRBV2	CASGQGLNQETQYF
TRBJ2-5	TRBV7-9	CASSYFGLGETQYF
TRBJ2-6	TRBV3-1	CASSQDGTASGANVLTF
TRBJ2-5	TRBV6-2/TRBV6-3	CATGQAQETQYF
TRBJ2-1	TRBV5-1	CASSLAREDLINEQFF
TRBJ1-1	TRBV15	CATSRSGQGYTEAFF